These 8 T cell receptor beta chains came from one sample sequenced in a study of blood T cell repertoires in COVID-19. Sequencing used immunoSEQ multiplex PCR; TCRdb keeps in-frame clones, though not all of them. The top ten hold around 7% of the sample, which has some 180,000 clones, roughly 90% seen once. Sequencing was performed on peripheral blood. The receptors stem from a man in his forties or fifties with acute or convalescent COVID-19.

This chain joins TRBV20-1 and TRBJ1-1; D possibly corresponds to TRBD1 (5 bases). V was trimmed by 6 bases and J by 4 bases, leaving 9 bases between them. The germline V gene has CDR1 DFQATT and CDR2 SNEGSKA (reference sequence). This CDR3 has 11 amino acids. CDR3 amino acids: CSAAGGTEAFF. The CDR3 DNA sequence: TGCAGTGCCGCCGGGGGCACTGAAGCTTTCTTT.

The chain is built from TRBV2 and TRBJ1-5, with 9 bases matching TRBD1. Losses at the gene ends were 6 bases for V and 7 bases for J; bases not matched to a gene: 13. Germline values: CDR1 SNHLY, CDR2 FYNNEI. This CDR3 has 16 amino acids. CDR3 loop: CASSESTGQGRQPQHF. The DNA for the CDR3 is TGTGCCAGCAGCGAATCTACGGGACAGGGACGGCAGCCCCAGCATTTT.

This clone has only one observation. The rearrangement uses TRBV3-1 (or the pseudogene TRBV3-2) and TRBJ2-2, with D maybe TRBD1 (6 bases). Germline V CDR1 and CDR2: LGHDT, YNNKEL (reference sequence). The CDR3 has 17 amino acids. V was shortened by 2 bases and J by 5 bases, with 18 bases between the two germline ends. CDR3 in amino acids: CASSQLRGFTGTGELFF. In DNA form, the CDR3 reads TGTGCCAGCAGCCAATTGAGGGGGTTTACGGGAACCGGGGAGCTGTTTTTT.

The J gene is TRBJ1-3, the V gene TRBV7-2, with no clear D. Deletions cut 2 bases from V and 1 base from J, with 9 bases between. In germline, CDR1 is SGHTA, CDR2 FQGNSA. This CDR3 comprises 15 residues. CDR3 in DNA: TGTGCCAGCAGCTTACGAACAAGTTCTGGAAACACCATATATTTT. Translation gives CASSLRTSSGNTIYF.

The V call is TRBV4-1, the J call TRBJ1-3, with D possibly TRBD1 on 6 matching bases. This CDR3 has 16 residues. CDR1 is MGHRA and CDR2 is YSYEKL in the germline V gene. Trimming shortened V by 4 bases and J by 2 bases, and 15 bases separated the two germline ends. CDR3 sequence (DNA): TGCGCCAGCAGCCCTATTACAGGGACGGCTGGAAACACCATATATTTT. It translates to CASSPITGTAGNTIYF.

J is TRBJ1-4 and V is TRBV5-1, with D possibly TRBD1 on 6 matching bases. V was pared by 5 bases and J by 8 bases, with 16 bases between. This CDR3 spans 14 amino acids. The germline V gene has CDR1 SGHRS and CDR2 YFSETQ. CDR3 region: CASSFTGSGEKLFF. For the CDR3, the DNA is TGCGCCAGCAGTTTTACAGGGTCGGGCGAAAAACTGTTTTTT.

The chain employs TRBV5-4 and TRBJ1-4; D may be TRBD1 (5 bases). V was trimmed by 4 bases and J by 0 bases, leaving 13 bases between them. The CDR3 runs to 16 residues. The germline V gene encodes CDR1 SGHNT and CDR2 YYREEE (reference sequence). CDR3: CASSTGGGATNEKLFF. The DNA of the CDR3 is TGTGCCAGCAGCACGGGTGGGGGGGCAACTAATGAAAAACTGTTTTTT.

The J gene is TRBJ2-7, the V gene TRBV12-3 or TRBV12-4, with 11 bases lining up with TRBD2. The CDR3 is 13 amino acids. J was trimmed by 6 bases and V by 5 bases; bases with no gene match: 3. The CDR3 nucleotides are TGTGCCAGCAGTCTTAGCGGGGGGGCCGAGCAGTACTTC. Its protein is CASSLSGGAEQYF.